This T cell receptor beta chain is drawn from a study of CD8+ T cells in alopecia areata. Sequencing used cDNA as its template, made by extracting RNA and reverse transcribing it. Using immunoSEQ multiplex PCR, the repertoire was profiled, and TCRdb retains in-frame clones only, with some absent. The sample has 100,000 to 130,000 clones; almost 60% are singletons. Trimming took off 7 bases at V and 6 bases at J, with 9 bases between the two ends. The CDR3 consists of 10 residues. CDR1 and CDR2 (germline): GTSNPN, SVGIG (reference sequence). Specimen: CD8+ T cells sorted from blood. The genes are TRBV30 and TRBJ1-2; D remains unclear. This sequence was found in a human donor in good health. DNA of the CDR3: TGTGCCTACCACTCCAATGGCTACACCTTC. Translated: CAYHSNGYTF.